This T cell receptor beta chain was captured in a study of T cells in tuberculosis. The germline CDR1 and CDR2 sequences are SGHTA and FQGNSA. Germline trimming cut 2 bases from V and 0 bases from J; bases unmatched to any gene: 1. This CDR3 is 15 amino acids long. Time point here: new active TB diagnosis, blood taken before or within 7 days of starting treatment. Each clinical donor contributed on average approximately 90,000 T cells from unsorted cryopreserved PBMC. Produced via immunoSEQ multiplex PCR; TCRdb's table is partial and in-frame only. The table shows tens of thousands of clones, with about 90% occurring only once.

The clonotype comes from an adult with tuberculosis. This specimen was PBMCs, taken at tuberculosis diagnosis. The chain is built from TRBV7-2 and TRBJ2-7; the match to TRBD2 covers 10 bases. CDR3 nucleotide sequence: TGTGCCAGCAGCTTACTAGCGGGGGCCTCCTACGAGCAGTACTTC. Its protein product is CASSLLAGASYEQYF.